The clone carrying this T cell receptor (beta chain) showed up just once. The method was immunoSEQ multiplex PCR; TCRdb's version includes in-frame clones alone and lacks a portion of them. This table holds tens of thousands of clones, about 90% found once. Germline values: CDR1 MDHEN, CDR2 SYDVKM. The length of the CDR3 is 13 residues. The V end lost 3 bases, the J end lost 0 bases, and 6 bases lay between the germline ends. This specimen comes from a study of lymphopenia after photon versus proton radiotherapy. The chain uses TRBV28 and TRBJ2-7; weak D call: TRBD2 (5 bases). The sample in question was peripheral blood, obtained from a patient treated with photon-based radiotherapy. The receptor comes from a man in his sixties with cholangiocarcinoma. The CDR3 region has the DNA TGTGCCAGCAGTTTGGGGAGCTCCTACGAGCAGTACTTC. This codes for CASSLGSSYEQYF.